This is a list of T cell receptor beta chains from one sample in a study of T-cell reconstitution after alpha-beta-depleted transplantation in children. TCRdb reprocessed the PCR reads with MiXCR, giving one entry per CDR3 protein. The data hold about 610,000 distinct CDR3 sequences, with roughly a tenth observed a single time. Sequenced material: PBMCs from the stem cell graft donor, taken from the stem cell graft. These receptor sequences come from a human donor who donated a stem cell graft to a child with acute myeloid leukemia. Each CDR3 is given with its conserved first and last residue. Fields, in order: CDR3 protein, CDR3 DNA, V gene, D gene, clone size, J gene. D genes are given only for firm matches. Some rows have no size entry. The others give once, few or many, or a class for an expanded clone.

CASCSPFGSYPVRDRGYNEQFF	TGTGCCAGCTGTAGTCCTTTTGGCAGTTATCCCGTCCGGGACAGGGGATACAATGAGCAGTTCTTC	TRBV6-4	TRBD1	many	TRBJ2-1
CSAPPPGGTDTQYF	TGCAGTGCTCCCCCCCCTGGGGGCACAGATACGCAGTATTTT	TRBV20-1	-	-	TRBJ2-3
CSARPRLSTDTQYF	TGCAGCGCCCGGCCCCGGCTAAGCACAGATACGCAGTATTTT	TRBV29-1	-	-	TRBJ2-3
CATSRVRGAAYEQYF	TGTGCCACCAGCAGAGTACGCGGGGCAGCCTACGAGCAGTACTTC	TRBV15	-	many	TRBJ2-7
CASLTSGRATQYF	TGTGCCAGCTTGACTAGCGGGAGAGCTACGCAGTATTTT	TRBV7-3	TRBD2	few	TRBJ2-3
CASTLRTSSYNEQFF	TGTGCCAGCACCCTAAGGACTAGCTCCTACAATGAGCAGTTCTTC	TRBV28	TRBD2	-	TRBJ2-1
CSVRRGNTIYF	TGCAGCGTCCGGAGGGGAAACACCATATATTTT	TRBV29-1	-	-	TRBJ1-3
CASRPGQGAVEAFF	TGTGCCAGCAGACCAGGACAGGGGGCGGTTGAAGCTTTCTTT	TRBV6-5	TRBD1	many	TRBJ1-1
CASSQDGSGSHEQFF	TGTGCCAGCAGCCAAGATGGCTCCGGGAGCCATGAGCAGTTCTTC	TRBV4-2	-	many	TRBJ2-1
CSASSTSAFQETQYF	TGCAGTGCTTCATCGACTAGCGCTTTCCAAGAGACCCAGTACTTC	TRBV20-1	TRBD2	few	TRBJ2-5
CASSPMRGGSYNEQFF	TGTGCCAGCAGCCCGATGAGGGGGGGCTCCTACAATGAGCAGTTCTTC	TRBV9	-	-	TRBJ2-1
CASSSQGALFQETQYF	TGTGCCAGCAGCTCACAGGGGGCCCTTTTCCAAGAGACCCAGTACTTC	TRBV11-1	TRBD1	-	TRBJ2-5
CASSWVRGGPYEQYF	TGTGCCAGCAGTTGGGTCAGGGGAGGGCCCTACGAGCAGTACTTC	TRBV6-2/TRBV6-3	-	few	TRBJ2-7
CAISSQRESTEQYF	TGTGCCATCAGTAGCCAGCGGGAGAGTACCGAGCAGTACTTC	TRBV10-3	TRBD2	few	TRBJ2-7
CASSLSLAGAPIHEQYF	TGTGCCAGCAGTTTATCCCTAGCGGGAGCGCCGATTCACGAGCAGTACTTC	TRBV12-3/TRBV12-4	TRBD2	few	TRBJ2-7
CASWTDRSYSYEQYF	TGTGCCAGCTGGACGGACAGGTCCTACTCCTACGAGCAGTACTTC	TRBV5-6	TRBD1	few	TRBJ2-7
CASSLKGPYEQYF	TGTGCCAGCAGCTTAAAAGGTCCCTACGAGCAGTACTTC	TRBV7-2	-	many	TRBJ2-7
CSATASGSYEQYF	TGCAGTGCTACGGCTAGCGGGAGTTACGAGCAGTACTTC	TRBV20-1	TRBD2	many	TRBJ2-7
CASSNDVNTEAFF	TGCGCCAGCAGCAACGATGTGAACACTGAAGCTTTCTTT	TRBV5-1	-	few	TRBJ1-1
CTTFVSGPSSYEQYF	TGCACTACTTTTGTTAGCGGCCCCAGCTCCTACGAGCAGTACTTC	TRBV20-1	-	few	TRBJ2-7